The T cell receptor (beta chain) described here comes from a study of glioma-infiltrating T cells after dendritic cell vaccination. As for the study in general: Glioblastoma patients came from Phase I and II dendritic cell vaccination trials.

PBMC sampling occurred before vaccination, two weeks after the third dose, and at progression. This clone was recorded a few times. The method was immunoSEQ multiplex PCR; TCRdb's version includes in-frame clones alone and lacks a portion of them. Here the sample spans about 99,000 clones, roughly four fifths being singletons. This CDR3 has 16 residues. Germline-derived CDR1 and CDR2 are LGHNA and YSLEER. V lost 4 bases to trimming and J lost 1 base; unmatched junction nucleotides: 5. The source was blood, collected before dendritic cell vaccination. This TCR was recovered from a human donor with glioblastoma. The genes are TRBV4-3 and TRBJ2-2; 8 bases line up with TRBD2. CDR3 nucleotides: TGCGCCAGCAGCCCGGGGGGGGGAGGGAACACCGGGGAGCTGTTTTTT. The encoded protein is CASSPGGGGNTGELFF.